This T cell receptor (beta chain) was recovered during a study of cytomegalovirus exposure and HLA in healthy donors. Regarding this clone: The antigen remains unidentified. One end of the junction does not line up with germline, which may come from a read error.

In the PCR, 60 Vbeta and 13 Jbeta primers were used. Assay used: immunoSEQ multiplex PCR; TCRdb lists only in-frame clones, some missing. The sample includes roughly 180,000 clones, nearly 80% of them seen just once. General observations from the study: From TCR beta sequences, most subjects' HLA-A and HLA-B alleles were reportedly predicted accurately. Highly shared sequence variants in one cluster were likely a sequencing artifact. Solely CMV serostatus was available to characterize immune exposure.

The sequence was collected from a woman between 25 and 40 years old in good health and CMV-seropositive. Input material: PBMCs.

The CDR3 bases are TGCAGTGCTAGAGTACTAGAGGCCCAGTACTTC. Its protein is CSARVLEAQYF. This chain joins TRBV20-1 and TRBJ2-5, with a tentative D call TRBD2 (5 bases). From germline, CDR1 is DFQATT and CDR2 SNEGSKA (reference sequence). The CDR3 length is 11 residues.